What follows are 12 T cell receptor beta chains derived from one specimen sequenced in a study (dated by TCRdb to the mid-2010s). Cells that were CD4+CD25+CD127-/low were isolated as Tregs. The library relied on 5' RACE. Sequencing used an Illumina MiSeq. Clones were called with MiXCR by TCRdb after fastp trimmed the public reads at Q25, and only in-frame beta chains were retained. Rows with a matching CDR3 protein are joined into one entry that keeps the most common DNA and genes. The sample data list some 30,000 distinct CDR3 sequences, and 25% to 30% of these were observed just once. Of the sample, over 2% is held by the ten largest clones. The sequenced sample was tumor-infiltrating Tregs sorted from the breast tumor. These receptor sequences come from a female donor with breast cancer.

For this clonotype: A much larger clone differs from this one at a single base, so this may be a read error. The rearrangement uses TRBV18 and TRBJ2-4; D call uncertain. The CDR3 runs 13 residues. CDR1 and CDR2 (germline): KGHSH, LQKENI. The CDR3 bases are TGTGCCAGCTCAAACAATGCCAAAAACATTCTGTACTTC. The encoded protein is CASSNNAKNILYF.

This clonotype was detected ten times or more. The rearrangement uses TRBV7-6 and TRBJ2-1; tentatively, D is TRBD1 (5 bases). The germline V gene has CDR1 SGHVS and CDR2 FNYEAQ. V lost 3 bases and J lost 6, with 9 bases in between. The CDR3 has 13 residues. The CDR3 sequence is CASSLRQSNEQFF. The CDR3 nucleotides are TGTGCCAGCAGCTTGCGACAGAGCAATGAGCAGTTCTTC.

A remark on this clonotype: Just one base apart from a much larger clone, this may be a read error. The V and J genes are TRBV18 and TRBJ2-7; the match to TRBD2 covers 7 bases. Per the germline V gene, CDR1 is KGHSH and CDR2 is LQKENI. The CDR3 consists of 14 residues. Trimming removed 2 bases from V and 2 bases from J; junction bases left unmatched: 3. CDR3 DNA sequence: TGTGCCAGCTCACCAGCTAGCGGCCCCTACGAGCAGTACTTC. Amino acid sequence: CASSPASGPYEQYF.

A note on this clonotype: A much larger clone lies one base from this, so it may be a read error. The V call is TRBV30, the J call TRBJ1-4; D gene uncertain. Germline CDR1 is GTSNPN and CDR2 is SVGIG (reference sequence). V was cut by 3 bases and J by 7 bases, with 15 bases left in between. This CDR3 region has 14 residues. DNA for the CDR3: TGTGCCTGGAGCGTAGGGAAGCTTAGTGAAAAACTGTTTTTT. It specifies CAWSVGKLSEKLFF. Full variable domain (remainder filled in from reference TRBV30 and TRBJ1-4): SQTIHQWPATLVQPVGSPLSLECTVEGTSNPNLYWYRQAAGRGLQLLFYSVGIGQISSEVPQNLSASRPQDRQFILSSKKLLLSDSGFYLCAWSVGKLSEKLFFGSGTQLSVL.

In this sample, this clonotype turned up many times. As DNA, the CDR3 is TGCGCCAGCAGCTTGGGAGGGAGTAGGACTGAAGCTTTCTTT. This encodes CASSLGGSRTEAFF. The chain combines TRBV5-1 with TRBJ1-1; the D is unclear. The CDR3 is 14 residues long. The germline CDR1 and CDR2 sequences are SGHRS and YFSETQ. V lost 0 bases, J lost 5 bases, and 11 bases lay in between.

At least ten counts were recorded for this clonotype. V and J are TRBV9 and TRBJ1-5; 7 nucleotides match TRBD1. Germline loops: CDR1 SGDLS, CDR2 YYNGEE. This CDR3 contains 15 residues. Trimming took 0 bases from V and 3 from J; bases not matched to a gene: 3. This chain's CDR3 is CASSVDGQDNQPQHF. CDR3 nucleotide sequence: TGTGCCAGCAGCGTAGATGGACAGGACAATCAGCCCCAGCATTTT.

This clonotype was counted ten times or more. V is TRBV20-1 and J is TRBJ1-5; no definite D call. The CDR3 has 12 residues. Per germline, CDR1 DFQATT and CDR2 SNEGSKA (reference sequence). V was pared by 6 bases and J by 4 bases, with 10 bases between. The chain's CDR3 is CSASPGNQPQHF. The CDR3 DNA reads TGCAGTGCGAGCCCGGGGAATCAGCCCCAGCATTTT.

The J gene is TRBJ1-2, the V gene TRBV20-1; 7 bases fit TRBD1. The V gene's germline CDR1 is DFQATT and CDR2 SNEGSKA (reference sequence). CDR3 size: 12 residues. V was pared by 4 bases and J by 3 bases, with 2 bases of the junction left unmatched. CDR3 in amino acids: CSAIGTDYGYTF. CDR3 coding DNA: TGCAGTGCTATTGGGACAGACTATGGCTACACCTTC.

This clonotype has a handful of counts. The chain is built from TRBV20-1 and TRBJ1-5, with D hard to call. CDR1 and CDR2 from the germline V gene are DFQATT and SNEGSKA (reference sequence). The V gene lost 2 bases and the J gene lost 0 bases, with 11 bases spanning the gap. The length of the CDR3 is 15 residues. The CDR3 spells CSARPWTDSNQPQHF. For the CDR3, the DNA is TGCAGTGCTAGACCTTGGACGGATAGCAATCAGCCCCAGCATTTT.

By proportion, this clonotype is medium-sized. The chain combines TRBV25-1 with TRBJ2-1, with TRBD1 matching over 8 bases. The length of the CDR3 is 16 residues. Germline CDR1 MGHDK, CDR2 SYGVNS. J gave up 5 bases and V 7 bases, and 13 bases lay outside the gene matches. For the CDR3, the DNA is TGTGCCAGCACCTCGAGCATACAGGGGGAGCACAATGAGCAGTTCTTC. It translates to CASTSSIQGEHNEQFF.

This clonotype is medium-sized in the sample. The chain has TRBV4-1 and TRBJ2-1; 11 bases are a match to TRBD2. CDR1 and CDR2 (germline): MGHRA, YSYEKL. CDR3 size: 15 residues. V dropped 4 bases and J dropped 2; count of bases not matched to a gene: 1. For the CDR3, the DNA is TGCGCCAGCAGCCTAGCGGGAGGGCCCTACAATGAGCAGTTCTTC. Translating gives CASSLAGGPYNEQFF.

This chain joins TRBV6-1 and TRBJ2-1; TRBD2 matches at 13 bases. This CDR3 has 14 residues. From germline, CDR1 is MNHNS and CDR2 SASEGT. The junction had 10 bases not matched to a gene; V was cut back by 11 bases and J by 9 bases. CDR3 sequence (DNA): TGTGCCGGCAACGGACTAGCGGGAGTCTCTGAGCAGTTCTTC. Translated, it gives CAGNGLAGVSEQFF.